This is a list of T cell receptor beta chains from one sample in a study of T cell responses to AZD1222 COVID-19 vaccine. Sequencing used immunoSEQ multiplex PCR; TCRdb keeps in-frame clones, though not all of them. Of about 120,000 clones listed, 85% to 95% are singletons. The sample here was peripheral blood, taken 28 days after the second AZD1222 dose. These receptors all stem from an adult who received the AZD1222 COVID-19 vaccine. Both conserved end residues are part of each CDR3. The order of the fields is V gene, D gene, CDR3 length, clone size, J gene, CDR3 protein, CDR3 DNA. A D gene is named only where the DNA matches it firmly. Some rows have no size entry. The others give once, few or many, or a class for an expanded clone.

TRBV7-8	.	13	.	TRBJ2-1	CASSRWDGDEQFF	TGTGCCAGCAGCCGTTGGGATGGAGATGAGCAGTTCTTC
TRBV7-3	.	13	.	TRBJ2-3	CASSEASTDTQYF	TGTGCCAGCAGCGAAGCTAGCACAGATACGCAGTATTTT
TRBV4-1	.	15	.	TRBJ1-2	CASSQDPGPDYGYTF	TGCGCCAGCAGCCAAGACCCAGGGCCTGACTATGGCTACACCTTC
TRBV25-1	.	14	.	TRBJ1-6	CASSGVGKNSPLHF	TGTGCCAGCAGTGGGGTAGGGAAAAATTCACCCCTCCACTTT
TRBV11-2	.	12	.	TRBJ2-5	CASSLEGPTQYF	TGTGCCAGCAGCTTAGAGGGACCCACGCAGTACTTC
TRBV19	TRBD2	20	.	TRBJ2-1	CASSPNLFLAGPGGYNEQFF	TGTGCCAGTAGTCCTAATCTGTTCCTAGCGGGCCCCGGTGGGTACAATGAGCAGTTCTTC
TRBV10-3	.	16	.	TRBJ2-4	CAISDKGGAGKNIQYF	TGTGCCATCAGTGATAAGGGGGGCGCGGGCAAAAACATTCAGTACTTC
TRBV4-1	TRBD2	15	once	TRBJ2-7	CASSPGLAGVYEQYF	TGCGCCAGCAGCCCCGGACTAGCGGGGGTCTACGAGCAGTACTTC
TRBV6-6	TRBD1	15	.	TRBJ2-4	CASSYRGTGENIQYF	TGTGCCAGCAGTTACAGGGGGACAGGGGAAAACATTCAGTACTTC
TRBV18	TRBD1	16	.	TRBJ1-1	CASSPEQGALGTEAFF	TGTGCCAGCTCACCTGAACAGGGGGCGCTGGGCACTGAAGCTTTCTTT
TRBV6-1	TRBD2	16	.	TRBJ2-2	CASSDPSGSEAGELFF	TGTGCCAGCAGTGACCCTAGCGGGAGTGAGGCCGGGGAGCTGTTTTTT
TRBV27	TRBD1	15	.	TRBJ1-4	CASSRTGGRVEKLFF	TGTGCCAGCAGTAGGACAGGGGGCCGGGTTGAAAAACTGTTTTTT
TRBV5-1	.	16	.	TRBJ1-4	CASSLARWGANEKLFF	TGCGCCAGCAGCCTGGCCCGATGGGGGGCTAATGAAAAACTGTTTTTT
TRBV27	TRBD1	16	.	TRBJ2-2	CASCIQGREGTGELFF	TGTGCCAGCTGTATACAGGGGCGCGAGGGCACCGGGGAGCTGTTTTTT
TRBV12-3/TRBV12-4	.	12	.	TRBJ1-3	CASSLGGNTIYF	TGTGCCAGCAGTTTGGGGGGAAACACCATATATTTT
TRBV2	.	16	.	TRBJ1-4	CASRLDAGTGREKLFF	TGTGCCAGCAGGTTGGACGCCGGCACTGGTAGGGAAAAACTGTTTTTT
TRBV7-2	.	17	.	TRBJ2-7	CASSLVWRTVGSYEQYF	TGTGCCAGCAGCTTAGTATGGAGGACAGTGGGCTCCTACGAGCAGTACTTC
TRBV6-5	TRBD1	13	.	TRBJ1-1	CASSYFRTGEAFF	TGTGCCAGCAGTTACTTCCGGACAGGGGAGGCTTTCTTT
TRBV7-8	.	16	.	TRBJ2-3	CASSLSVGRSTDTQYF	TGTGCCAGCAGCTTATCGGTGGGCAGGAGCACAGATACGCAGTATTTT
TRBV21-1	.	16	once	TRBJ1-3	CASNPRGADRGNTIYF	TGTGCCAGCAACCCCAGGGGTGCGGACCGGGGAAACACCATATATTTT
TRBV2	.	13	.	TRBJ1-2	CASSGRLTYGYTF	TGTGCCAGCAGTGGTCGCCTTACCTATGGCTACACCTTC
TRBV6-1	.	12	.	TRBJ2-5	CASSEQVVTQYF	TGTGCCAGCAGTGAACAAGTAGTGACCCAGTACTTC
TRBV27	.	12	.	TRBJ2-7	CASSPGQFPQYF	TGTGCCAGCAGTCCGGGGCAGTTTCCGCAGTACTTC
TRBV2	TRBD1	14	.	TRBJ1-2	CARNRGEVGYGYTF	TGTGCCAGGAACAGGGGGGAGGTTGGCTATGGCTACACCTTC
TRBV10-3	TRBD1	13	.	TRBJ2-1	CAISVDRGGEQFF	TGTGCCATCAGCGTGGACAGGGGGGGTGAGCAGTTCTTC
TRBV19	.	13	.	TRBJ1-1	CASRRTANTEAFF	TGTGCCAGTAGACGGACGGCGAACACTGAAGCTTTCTTT
TRBV19	TRBD1	16	.	TRBJ2-2	CASSAGQGWGTGELFF	TGTGCCAGTAGTGCAGGACAGGGCTGGGGCACCGGGGAGCTGTTTTTT
TRBV29-1	.	14	.	TRBJ1-1	CSVESAEMNTEAFF	TGCAGCGTTGAATCGGCAGAGATGAACACTGAAGCTTTCTTT
TRBV6-7	TRBD1	16	.	TRBJ1-2	CASSYYGTGWDYGYTF	TGTGCCAGCAGTTACTATGGGACAGGGTGGGACTATGGCTACACCTTC
TRBV23-1	TRBD1	15	.	TRBJ1-2	CASSQPLRTGPGYTF	TGCGCCAGCAGTCAACCCCTCAGGACAGGGCCAGGCTACACCTTC
TRBV2	TRBD2	16	.	TRBJ2-3	CASSEKLAGESDTQYF	TGTGCCAGCAGTGAAAAGCTAGCGGGGGAATCAGATACGCAGTATTTT
TRBV9	TRBD1	14	.	TRBJ1-4	CASSAGGSDEKLFF	TGTGCCAGCAGCGCAGGGGGCTCGGATGAAAAACTGTTTTTT
TRBV27	.	16	once	TRBJ2-2	CASRSGASINPGELFF	TGTGCCAGCCGATCCGGCGCTAGCATAAATCCCGGGGAGCTGTTTTTT
TRBV21-1	.	15	.	TRBJ2-7	CASSKRGASSYEQYF	TGTGCCAGCAGCAAACGCGGGGCGAGCTCCTACGAGCAGTACTTC
TRBV3-1/TRBV3-2	TRBD2	15	.	TRBJ2-7	CASSQDSGGTYEQYF	TGTGCCAGCAGCCAAGACAGCGGGGGTACCTACGAGCAGTACTTC
TRBV3-1/TRBV3-2	TRBD1	14	.	TRBJ1-2	CASSPGGARSGYTF	TGTGCCAGCAGTCCAGGGGGGGCCCGTTCTGGCTACACCTTC
TRBV18	.	20	.	TRBJ2-3	CASSPRSLGAISSHTDTQYF	TGTGCCAGCTCACCACGGAGTCTAGGGGCCATCTCGAGCCACACAGATACGCAGTATTTT
TRBV3-1/TRBV3-2	.	12	.	TRBJ1-1	CASSQAGMRAFF	TGTGCCAGCAGCCAAGCAGGGATGAGGGCTTTCTTT
TRBV7-2	.	13	.	TRBJ1-6	CASGSSYNSPLHF	TGTGCCAGCGGGAGCTCCTATAATTCACCCCTCCACTTT
TRBV30	.	12	.	TRBJ1-3	CAWSGQGNTIYF	TGTGCCTGGAGCGGACAGGGAAACACCATATATTTT
TRBV19	.	14	.	TRBJ2-2	CASRWDFNTGELFF	TGTGCCAGTAGATGGGACTTCAACACCGGGGAGCTGTTTTTT